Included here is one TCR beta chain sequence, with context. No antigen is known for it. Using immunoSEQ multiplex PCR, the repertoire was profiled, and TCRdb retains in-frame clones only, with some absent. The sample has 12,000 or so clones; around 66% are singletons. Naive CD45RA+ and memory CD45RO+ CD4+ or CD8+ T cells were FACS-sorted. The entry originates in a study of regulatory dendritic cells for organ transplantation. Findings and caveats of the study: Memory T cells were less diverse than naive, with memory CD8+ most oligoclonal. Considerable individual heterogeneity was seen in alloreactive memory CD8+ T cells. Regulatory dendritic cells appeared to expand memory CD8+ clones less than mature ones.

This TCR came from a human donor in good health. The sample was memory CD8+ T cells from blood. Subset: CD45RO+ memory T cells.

The CDR3 spells CASSPWGSGGLNEQFF. The CDR3 DNA sequence: TGTGCCAGCAGCCCTTGGGGTAGCGGGGGCCTTAATGAGCAGTTCTTC. V gene TRBV5-4 combines with J gene TRBJ2-1; 9 nucleotides align to TRBD2. In germline, CDR1 is SGHNT, CDR2 YYREEE (reference sequence). The CDR3 is made up of 16 amino acids. V was clipped by 4 bases and J by 7 bases; unmatched bases: 12.